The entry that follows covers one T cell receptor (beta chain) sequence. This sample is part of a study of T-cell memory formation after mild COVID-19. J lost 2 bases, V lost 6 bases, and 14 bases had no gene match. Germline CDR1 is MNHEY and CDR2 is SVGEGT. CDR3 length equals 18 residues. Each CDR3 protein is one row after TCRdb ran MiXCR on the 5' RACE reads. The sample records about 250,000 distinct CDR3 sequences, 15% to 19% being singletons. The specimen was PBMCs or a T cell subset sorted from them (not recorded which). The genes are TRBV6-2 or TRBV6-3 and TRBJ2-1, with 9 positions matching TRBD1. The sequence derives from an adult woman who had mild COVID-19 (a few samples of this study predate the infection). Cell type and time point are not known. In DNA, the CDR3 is TGTGCCAGCAGAAATTTTCCCTTAGGACAGGGGACCTACAATGAGCAGTTCTTC. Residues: CASRNFPLGQGTYNEQFF.